Sequencing of this T cell receptor beta chain was carried out in a study of blood T cell repertoires in COVID-19. This clone was detected a few times. The junction had 18 bases not matched to a gene; V was cut back by 6 bases and J by 4 bases. Germline lookup yields CDR1 SEHNR and CDR2 FQNEAQ (reference sequence). This CDR3 has 18 residues. Assay used: immunoSEQ multiplex PCR; TCRdb lists only in-frame clones, some missing. Of roughly 280,000 clones listed, over 65% were seen once; the top ten hold over 4.5%. Sequenced sample: peripheral blood. The V call is TRBV7-9, the J call TRBJ1-2, with 9 bases fitting TRBD1. The origin of this receptor is a man in his sixties who had recovered from COVID-19. The DNA of the CDR3 is TGTGCCAGCAGTAGTTCCGGGACAGGGAAGGCTAAGAGCTATGGCTACACCTTC. Encoded protein: CASSSSGTGKAKSYGYTF. The entire variable domain, with the rest obtained from reference TRBV7-9 and TRBJ1-2, is as follows: DTGVSQNPRHKITKRGQNVTFRCDPISEHNRLYWYRQTLGQGPEFLTYFQNEAQLEKSRLLSDRFSAERPKGSFSTLEIQRTEQGDSAMYLCASSSSGTGKAKSYGYTFGSGTRLTVV.